There are a few counts of the clone carrying this T cell receptor beta chain. What it binds is unknown. J was trimmed by 3 bases and V by 3 bases; bases with no gene match: 6. CDR1 and CDR2 from the germline V gene are SGDLS and YYNGEE. The CDR3 runs 16 residues. The sample originates from a study of T-cell memory formation after mild COVID-19. Broader study findings: For contracting clones, CD4+ ones sat mainly in CM and EM, CD8+ in EMRA.

TCRdb processed the 5' RACE reads anew with MiXCR; each CDR3 protein has one entry. There are 250,000 or so distinct CDR3 sequences in the sample; about a sixth occur only once, and 20% to 25% lies in the top ten. The chain recombines TRBV9 with TRBJ2-3, with 11 bases identical to TRBD1. Material: PBMCs or a T cell subset sorted from them (not recorded which). This receptor was obtained from a man aged 18 to 30 who had mild COVID-19 (a few samples of this study predate the infection). Cell type and time point are not known. This CDR3 is CASSARDRGRTDTQYF. The CDR3 coding sequence is TGTGCCAGCAGCGCTAGGGACAGGGGGAGGACAGATACGCAGTATTTT.